The entry below gives a single T cell receptor (beta chain) sequence along with its context. Researchers ran the PCR with 60 Vbeta and 13 Jbeta primers. Assay used: immunoSEQ multiplex PCR; TCRdb lists only in-frame clones, some missing. The table has approximately 150,000 clones, about three quarters seen once. This entry is derived from a study of cytomegalovirus exposure and HLA in healthy donors. The CDR3 length is 13 residues. Germline V gene sequence: CDR1 SQVTM, CDR2 ANQGSEA. V gave up 7 bases and J gave up 0 bases; unmatched junction bases: 6. This sequence joins TRBV29-1 and TRBJ2-7; 7 bases agree with TRBD1. Sequenced material: PBMCs. This receptor was identified in a woman between 40 and 50 years old in good health and CMV-seropositive. CDR3 DNA sequence: TGCAGCGCTAGACAGGGAACCTCCTACGAGCAGTACTTC. Amino acids: CSARQGTSYEQYF.